Below are 5 T cell receptor beta chains sequenced from a single sample in a study of blood T cell repertoires in COVID-19. Sequenced by immunoSEQ multiplex PCR; TCRdb stores in-frame clones only, minus some. The table lists more than 110,000 clones, nearly 85% of them singletons, with 44% in the top ten. The source material was peripheral blood. The receptors shown here come from a human donor in a cohort sampled during active COVID-19.

This rearrangement joins TRBV2 to TRBJ2-3, with TRBD1 as a possible D gene (6 bases). The CDR3 contains 14 residues. Trimming took 6 bases from V and 6 from J, leaving 16 bases between them. CDR1 and CDR2 (germline): SNHLY, FYNNEI. The CDR3, as DNA: TGTGCCAGCAGAGGACAGTTGTCTCCGGATACGCAGTATTTT. Translated: CASRGQLSPDTQYF.

The chain links TRBV19 to TRBJ2-1; 9 bases line up with TRBD2. This CDR3 contains 15 residues. Losses at the gene ends were 5 bases for V and 8 bases for J; bases not matched to a gene: 10. Looked up from germline, CDR1 is LNHDA and CDR2 is SQIVND (reference sequence). The DNA for the CDR3 is TGTGCCAGTAGTCTTCAGCGGGGGGCCGGACATGAGCAGTTCTTC. This translates into CASSLQRGAGHEQFF. Drawing the rest from reference TRBV19 and TRBJ2-1, the complete variable domain is DGGITQSPKYLFRKEGQNVTLSCEQNLNHDAMYWYRQDPGQGLRLIYYSQIVNDFQKGDIAEGYSVSREKKESFPLTVTSAQKNPTAFYLCASSLQRGAGHEQFFGPGTRLTVL.

This clone appeared a single time. V gene TRBV5-1 combines with J gene TRBJ2-1; 8 bases map to TRBD1. The CDR3 loop spans 18 amino acids. The trim removed 4 bases at V and 5 bases at J, leaving 17 bases unmatched. Germline CDR1 and CDR2: SGHRS and YFSETQ. The CDR3 coding sequence is TGCGCCAGCAGCATCCAACGGAACCGGGACAGGTCGAACAATGAGCAGTTCTTC. The encoded protein is CASSIQRNRDRSNNEQFF. Full variable domain (outside the CDR3, taken from reference TRBV5-1 and TRBJ2-1): KAGVTQTPRYLIKTRGQQVTLSCSPISGHRSVSWYQQTPGQGLQFLFEYFSETQRNKGNFPGRFSGRQFSNSRSEMNVSTLELGDSALYLCASSIQRNRDRSNNEQFFGPGTRLTVL.

This chain joins TRBV2 and TRBJ1-1; no firm D call. The CDR3 is 16 amino acids. The V and J ends lost 0 bases and 1 base respectively, with 12 bases between them. CDR1 SNHLY and CDR2 FYNNEI come from the germline V gene. Here the CDR3 reads CASSEAKTSANTEAFF. Here the CDR3 DNA reads TGTGCCAGCAGTGAAGCTAAGACATCCGCGAACACTGAAGCTTTCTTT.

The rearrangement joins TRBV2 to TRBJ2-1; 8 bases are shared with TRBD1. This CDR3 comprises 17 residues. Germline V gene data show CDR1 as SNHLY and CDR2 as FYNNEI. The trim removed 4 bases at V and 9 bases at J, leaving 17 bases unmatched. CDR3 residues: CASSGPSWAGGWGEQFF. In DNA form, the CDR3 reads TGTGCCAGCAGTGGCCCCAGTTGGGCAGGGGGCTGGGGTGAGCAGTTCTTC.